The present T cell receptor beta chain was sequenced within a study of blood T cells in healthy people across ages. Whole-study findings and limits: Comparison with aged donors showed that long-lived donors had more naive CD4+ cells and higher diversity.

The germline gives CDR1 SGHTA, CDR2 FQGNSA. The CDR3 runs 14 residues. Trimming removed 1 base at V and 0 bases at J, with 7 bases between. In its sample, this clonotype was seen a few times. Its specificity is not known. PCR was performed a second time for roughly 7 to 11 cycles using a sample-barcoded 5' primer and a J-beta primer mix. Every sample gave at least 2.5 million paired-end reads containing CDR3. TCRdb fed the 5' RACE reads into MiXCR, producing one record per CDR3 protein. The profile shows hundreds of thousands of distinct CDR3 sequences, just over 55% of them singletons. It was around 10 milliliters of peripheral blood that were drawn from each donor.

Sequencing input: blood. The clonotype originates from a middle-aged man in good health. The chain recombines TRBV7-2 with TRBJ2-7; D remains unclear. CDR3 sequence (DNA): TGTGCCAGCAGCTTAGTGGCCATCTCCTACGAGCAGTACTTC. It yields the protein CASSLVAISYEQYF.